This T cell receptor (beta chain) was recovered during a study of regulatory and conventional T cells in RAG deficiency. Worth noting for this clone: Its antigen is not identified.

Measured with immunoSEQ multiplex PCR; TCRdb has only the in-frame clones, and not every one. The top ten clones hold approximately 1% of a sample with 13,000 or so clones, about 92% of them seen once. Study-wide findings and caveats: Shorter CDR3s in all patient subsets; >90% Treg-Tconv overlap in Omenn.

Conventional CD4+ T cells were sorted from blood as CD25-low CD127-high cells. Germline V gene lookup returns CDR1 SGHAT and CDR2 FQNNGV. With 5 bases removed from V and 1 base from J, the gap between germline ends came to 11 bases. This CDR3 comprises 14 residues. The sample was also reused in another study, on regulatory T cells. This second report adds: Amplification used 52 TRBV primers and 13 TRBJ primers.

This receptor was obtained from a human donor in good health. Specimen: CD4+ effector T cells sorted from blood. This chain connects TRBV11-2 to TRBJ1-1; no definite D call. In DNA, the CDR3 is TGTGCCAGCAGCCCCCCTCGACAGAACACTGAAGCTTTCTTT. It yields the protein CASSPPRQNTEAFF.